These T cell receptor beta chains were read from a single sample in a study of T cells after yellow fever vaccination. MiXCR was run by TCRdb on the 5' RACE reads, yielding one entry per CDR3 protein. The data show a few hundred thousand distinct CDR3 sequences, about 4.5% seen once. The source material was PBMCs, sampled 15 days after the yellow fever booster vaccination. These receptors all come from a man aged 18-30 years who received the YFV17D yellow fever vaccine. Each CDR3 is given with its conserved first and last residue. D genes are given only for firm matches. Clone size is not always given. Where it is, it says once, few, many or a class for expanded clones.

TRBJ1-6,TRBV7-8,NA,NA,TGTGCCAGCAGCTTAGGACAACCCACACCCCTCCACTTT,CASSLGQPTPLHF
TRBJ2-7,TRBV11-2,TRBD2,NA,TGTGCCAGCAGCTTAGAAATTAGCGGGGGGCCCTACGAGCAGTACTTC,CASSLEISGGPYEQYF
TRBJ2-1,TRBV7-2,NA,many,TGTGCCAGCAGCTTAGGCCGTCCGACCTCCTACAATGAGCAGTTCTTC,CASSLGRPTSYNEQFF
TRBJ2-1,TRBV6-6,TRBD2,NA,TGTGCCAGCAGTCAAGGTCTAGCGGAAAACAATGAGCAGTTCTTC,CASSQGLAENNEQFF
TRBJ1-2,TRBV6-1,NA,few,TGTGCCAGCACCCGATACCCCTATGGCTACACCTTC,CASTRYPYGYTF
TRBJ1-5,TRBV9,NA,many,TGTGCCAGCAGCGTAATCATACCGCACCCCAATCAGCCCCAGCATTTT,CASSVIIPHPNQPQHF
TRBJ2-1,TRBV15,TRBD2,few,TGTGCCACCAGCCCACTAGCGGGAAGCTCCTACAATGAGCAGTTCTTC,CATSPLAGSSYNEQFF
TRBJ2-5,TRBV7-9,TRBD2,few,TGTGCCAGCAGTTCAAGAGGTAGCGGGGCGAACCAAGAGACCCAGTACTTC,CASSSRGSGANQETQYF
TRBJ1-1,TRBV20-1,NA,many,TGCAGTGCCCCGGGACAAACGAACACTGAAGCTTTCTTT,CSAPGQTNTEAFF
TRBJ2-3,TRBV19,TRBD2,NA,TGTGCCAGTAGTATTGTGGGACTAGCGGGGGTACGGGATACGCAGTATTTT,CASSIVGLAGVRDTQYF
TRBJ2-7,TRBV12-3/TRBV12-4,TRBD1,few,TGTGCCAGCAGGCGAAACGGACAGGGGCCCTACGAGCAGTACTTC,CASRRNGQGPYEQYF
TRBJ2-5,TRBV15,NA,NA,TGTGCCACCAGCAGCCTAAGGGGATGGGAGACCCAGTACTTC,CATSSLRGWETQYF
TRBJ1-5,TRBV7-2,NA,many,TGTGCCAGCAGCTTAGGGGGCCCTGGAAGCAATCAGCCCCAGCATTTT,CASSLGGPGSNQPQHF
TRBJ2-1,TRBV5-1,NA,many,TGCGCCAGCAGCTTGGCGCCGGGGGTGGGCGATGAGCAGTTCTTC,CASSLAPGVGDEQFF
TRBJ1-2,TRBV12-3/TRBV12-4,TRBD1,many,TGTGCCAGCAGTGGATCCGGGACAGGGGGCCTTCGGGGCTACACCTTC,CASSGSGTGGLRGYTF
TRBJ2-1,TRBV4-2,TRBD2,few,TGTGCCAGCAGCCAAGATCGTGGCGGGGGAGGCAATGAGCAGTTCTTC,CASSQDRGGGGNEQFF
TRBJ2-1,TRBV20-1,NA,many,TGCAGTGCTAGTGGAGACAATGAGCAGTTCTTC,CSASGDNEQFF
TRBJ1-2,TRBV15,NA,NA,NA,CATSRDFRGGYTF
TRBJ1-4,TRBV7-2,TRBD1,NA,TGTGCCAGCAGCTTATCATCCCCTGGGGACAGGGATGAAAAACTGTTTTTT,CASSLSSPGDRDEKLFF
TRBJ1-2,TRBV6-6,NA,NA,TGTGCCAGCGGTCTGGGGATCTATGGCTACACCTTC,CASGLGIYGYTF
TRBJ2-7,TRBV21-1,NA,many,TGTGCCAGCAGCAAAGGTCTTGGCCAGGGGTCCTACGAGCAGTACTTC,CASSKGLGQGSYEQYF
TRBJ1-5,TRBV6-5,NA,NA,TGTGCCAGCAGTTATACCCGGACGGGGTCGGATCAGCCCCAGCATTTT,CASSYTRTGSDQPQHF
TRBJ2-1,TRBV5-1,TRBD1,few,TGCGCCAGCAGCTCTCGGGACAGACCCTACAATGAGCAGTTCTTC,CASSSRDRPYNEQFF
TRBJ2-5,TRBV4-3,NA,many,TGCGCCAGCAGTCCAAACTACGAGACCCAGTACTTC,CASSPNYETQYF
TRBJ1-2,TRBV7-2,NA,NA,TGTGCCAGCAGCTTAAACAGGGCCAGGGATGGCTACACCTTC,CASSLNRARDGYTF
TRBJ2-1,TRBV2,NA,few,TGTGCCAGCAGTGAAGGCGCGCTGGAGCAGTTCTTC,CASSEGALEQFF
TRBJ2-2,TRBV5-1,NA,NA,TGCGCCAGCAGCGCGGGACTCTTCGACACCGGGGAGCTGTTTTTT,CASSAGLFDTGELFF
TRBJ2-2,TRBV5-1,NA,many,TGCGCCAGCAGCTTGGTGTCAGGGAGGTTCACCGGGGAGCTGTTTTTT,CASSLVSGRFTGELFF
TRBJ2-1,TRBV24-1,NA,NA,TGTGCCACCAGTGATTCAGGCGCAGGGGTCTATGAGCAGTTCTTC,CATSDSGAGVYEQFF
TRBJ2-3,TRBV20-1,NA,NA,TGCAGCCAGGGGGGGGCCACAGATACGCAGTATTTT,CSQGGATDTQYF
TRBJ2-1,TRBV3-1,NA,NA,TGTGCCAGCAGCCAAGGTCTGATCTCCTACAATGAGCAGTTCTTC,CASSQGLISYNEQFF
TRBJ1-1,TRBV7-2,NA,NA,TGTGCCAGCAGCTTACTGGGGGCAGCTGCTATGAACACTGAAGCTTTCTTT,CASSLLGAAAMNTEAFF
TRBJ1-5,TRBV6-5,TRBD1,many,TGTGCCAGCAGTGACAGGGCCTATAGCAATCAGCCCCAGCATTTT,CASSDRAYSNQPQHF
TRBJ2-1,TRBV20-1,NA,many,TGCAGTGCTAGCGAGATTGGGGGGAACAATGAGCAGTTCTTC,CSASEIGGNNEQFF
TRBJ2-1,TRBV7-2,NA,many,TGTGCCAGCAGCCAGGGTTACTACAATGAGCAGTTCTTC,CASSQGYYNEQFF
TRBJ1-5,TRBV10-3,TRBD1,few,TGTGCCATCAGTGATCCGGGACAGGGGTATCAGCCCCAGCATTTT,CAISDPGQGYQPQHF
TRBJ2-3,TRBV27,NA,many,TGTGCCAGCAGTTGGGGGGGCGGCACAGATACGCAGTATTTT,CASSWGGGTDTQYF
TRBJ1-2,TRBV7-9,NA,many,TGTGCCAGCAGCCCTCAAGGGGGAGACGGCTACACCTTC,CASSPQGGDGYTF
TRBJ1-1,TRBV12-3/TRBV12-4,NA,many,TGTGCCAGCAGTCTTGAGTTTTTCACTGAAGCTTTCTTT,CASSLEFFTEAFF
TRBJ1-2,TRBV7-2,NA,NA,TGTGCCAGCAGTCGAGACCAGCCACGGTACTATGGCTACACCTTC,CASSRDQPRYYGYTF
TRBJ2-2,TRBV27,TRBD2,many,TGTGCCCGGATCACTAGCGGAGGCGGGGAGCTGTTTTTT,CARITSGGGELFF
TRBJ2-3,TRBV12-3/TRBV12-4,NA,NA,TGTGCCAGCAGTTTATGGAGACTACGCACAGATACGCAGTATTTT,CASSLWRLRTDTQYF
TRBJ2-3,TRBV5-1,NA,NA,TGCGCCAGCAGCTTGGTGGCCCAGGGGCCTACAGATACGCAGTATTTT,CASSLVAQGPTDTQYF